Listed here are 3 T cell receptor beta chains from one sample, sequenced in a study of T cell responses to AZD1222 COVID-19 vaccine. The table came from immunoSEQ multiplex PCR; TCRdb's copy has only in-frame clones and leaves some out. Of about 86,000 clones listed, around 90% are singletons. This specimen consisted of peripheral blood, obtained on day 0 of AZD1222 vaccination. These receptors originate from an adult in good health.

The V and J genes are TRBV7-9 and TRBJ2-3; D unresolved. V shed 5 bases and J shed 4 bases, with 10 bases lying between them. Germline loops: CDR1 SEHNR, CDR2 FQNEAQ (reference sequence). The CDR3 sequence is 13 residues long. The CDR3: CASSPHLSDTQYF. The CDR3 nucleotides read TGTGCCAGCAGCCCCCACCTCTCAGATACGCAGTATTTT.

The V call is TRBV6-1, the J call TRBJ2-7, with a tentative D call TRBD1 (6 bases). The CDR3 has 13 residues. Trimming left V 0 bases short and J 6 bases short, with 9 bases between. CDR1 MNHNS and CDR2 SASEGT come from the germline V gene. The CDR3 sequence is CASSEARGVEQYF. The CDR3 region has the DNA TGTGCCAGCAGTGAAGCCAGGGGCGTCGAGCAGTACTTC.

The V gene is TRBV3-1 (or the pseudogene TRBV3-2), the J gene TRBJ2-3; 10 bases align to TRBD2. CDR1 and CDR2 from the germline V gene are LGHDT and YNNKEL (reference sequence). The CDR3 consists of 17 residues. Unmatched junction bases numbered 10, after V lost 1 base and J lost 6 bases. The CDR3 sequence is CASSQGTSGYGGDTQYF. The DNA for the CDR3 is TGTGCCAGCAGCCAAGGGACTAGCGGTTACGGGGGGGATACGCAGTATTTT.